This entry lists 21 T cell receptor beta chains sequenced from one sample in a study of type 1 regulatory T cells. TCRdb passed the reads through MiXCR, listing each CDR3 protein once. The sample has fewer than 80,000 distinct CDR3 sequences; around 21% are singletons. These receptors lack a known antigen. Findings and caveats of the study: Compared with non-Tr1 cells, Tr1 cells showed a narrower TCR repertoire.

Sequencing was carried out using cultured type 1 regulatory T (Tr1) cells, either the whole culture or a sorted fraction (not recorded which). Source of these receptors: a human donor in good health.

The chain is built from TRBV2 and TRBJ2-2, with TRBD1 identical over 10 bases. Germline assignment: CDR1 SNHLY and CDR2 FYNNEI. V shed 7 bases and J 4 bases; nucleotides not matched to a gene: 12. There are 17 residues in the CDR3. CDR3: CASTGQGITTGTGELFF. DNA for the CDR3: TGTGCCAGCACGGGACAGGGGATAACGACGGGCACCGGGGAGCTGTTTTTT.

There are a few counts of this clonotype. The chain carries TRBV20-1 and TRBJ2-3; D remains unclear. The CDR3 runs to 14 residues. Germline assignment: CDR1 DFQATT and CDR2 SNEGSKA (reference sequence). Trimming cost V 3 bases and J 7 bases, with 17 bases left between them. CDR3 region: CSARLDGSSNTQYF. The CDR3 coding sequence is TGCAGTGCTAGGTTAGACGGTAGTTCGAATACGCAGTATTTT.

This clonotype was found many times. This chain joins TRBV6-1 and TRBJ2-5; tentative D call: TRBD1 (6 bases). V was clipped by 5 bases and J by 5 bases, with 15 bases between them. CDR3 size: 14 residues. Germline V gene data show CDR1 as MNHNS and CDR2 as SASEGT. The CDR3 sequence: CASSILRGSETQYF. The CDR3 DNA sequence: TGTGCCAGCAGTATTCTCAGGGGATCGGAGACCCAGTACTTC.

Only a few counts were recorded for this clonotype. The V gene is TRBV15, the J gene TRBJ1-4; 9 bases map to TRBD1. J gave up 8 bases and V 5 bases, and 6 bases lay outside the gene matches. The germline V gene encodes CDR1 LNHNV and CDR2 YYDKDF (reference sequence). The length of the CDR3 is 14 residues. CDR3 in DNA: TGTGCCACCAGCCGCGGGACAGGGAGCGAAAAACTGTTTTTT. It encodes CATSRGTGSEKLFF.

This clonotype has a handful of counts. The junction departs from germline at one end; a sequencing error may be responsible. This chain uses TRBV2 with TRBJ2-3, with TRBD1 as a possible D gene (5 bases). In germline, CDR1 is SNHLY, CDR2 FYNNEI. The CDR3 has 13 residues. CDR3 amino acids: CASSEGILGVWNF. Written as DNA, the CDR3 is TGTGCCAGCAGTGAGGGGATTTTAGGGGTTTGGAATTTT.

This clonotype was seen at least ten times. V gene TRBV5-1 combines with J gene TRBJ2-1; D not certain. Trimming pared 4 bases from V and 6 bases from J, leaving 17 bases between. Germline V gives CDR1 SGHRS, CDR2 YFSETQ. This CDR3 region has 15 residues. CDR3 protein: CASSPSFGYFNEQFF. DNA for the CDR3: TGCGCCAGCAGCCCAAGTTTCGGGTATTTCAATGAGCAGTTCTTC.

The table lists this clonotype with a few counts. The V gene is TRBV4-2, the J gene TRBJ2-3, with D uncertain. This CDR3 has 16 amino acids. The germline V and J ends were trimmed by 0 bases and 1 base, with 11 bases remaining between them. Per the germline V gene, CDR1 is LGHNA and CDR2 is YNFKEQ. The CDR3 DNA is TGTGCCAGCAGCCAAGAAGTCCCCCCACGCACAGATACGCAGTATTTT. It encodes CASSQEVPPRTDTQYF.

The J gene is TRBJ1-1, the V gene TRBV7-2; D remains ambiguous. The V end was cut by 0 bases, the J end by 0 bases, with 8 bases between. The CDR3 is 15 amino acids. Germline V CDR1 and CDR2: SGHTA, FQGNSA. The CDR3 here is CASSLAGSMNTEAFF. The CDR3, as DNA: TGTGCCAGCAGCTTAGCGGGCTCTATGAACACTGAAGCTTTCTTT.

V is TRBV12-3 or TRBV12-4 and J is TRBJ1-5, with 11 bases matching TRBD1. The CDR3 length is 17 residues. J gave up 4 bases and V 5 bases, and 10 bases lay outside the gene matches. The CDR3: CASSPGTGGLGNQPQHF. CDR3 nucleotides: TGTGCCAGCAGTCCGGGGACAGGGGGATTAGGGAATCAGCCCCAGCATTTT.

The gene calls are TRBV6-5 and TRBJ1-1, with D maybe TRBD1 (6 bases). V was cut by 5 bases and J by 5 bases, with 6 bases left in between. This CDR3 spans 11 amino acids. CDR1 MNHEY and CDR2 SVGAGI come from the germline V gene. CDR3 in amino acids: CASSQGTEAFF. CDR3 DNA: TGTGCCAGCAGTCAGGGGACTGAAGCTTTCTTT.

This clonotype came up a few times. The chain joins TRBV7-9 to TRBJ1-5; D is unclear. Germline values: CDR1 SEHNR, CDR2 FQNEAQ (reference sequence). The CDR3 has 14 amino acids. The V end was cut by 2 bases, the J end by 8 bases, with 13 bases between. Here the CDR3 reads CASSLNSEVEPQHF. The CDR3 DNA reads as TGTGCCAGCAGCTTAAATTCAGAGGTTGAGCCCCAGCATTTT.

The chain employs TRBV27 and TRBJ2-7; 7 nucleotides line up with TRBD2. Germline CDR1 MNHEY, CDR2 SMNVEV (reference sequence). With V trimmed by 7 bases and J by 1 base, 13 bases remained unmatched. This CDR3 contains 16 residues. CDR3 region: CASNGRGDGRSYEQYF. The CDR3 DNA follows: TGTGCCAGCAATGGACGGGGGGACGGTAGATCCTACGAGCAGTACTTC.

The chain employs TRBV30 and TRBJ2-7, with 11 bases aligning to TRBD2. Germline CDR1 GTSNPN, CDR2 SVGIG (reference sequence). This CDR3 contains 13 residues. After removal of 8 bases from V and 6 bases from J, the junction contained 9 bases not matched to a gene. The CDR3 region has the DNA TGTGCCCGACAGACTAGCGGGAAATCCGAGCAGTACTTC. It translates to CARQTSGKSEQYF.

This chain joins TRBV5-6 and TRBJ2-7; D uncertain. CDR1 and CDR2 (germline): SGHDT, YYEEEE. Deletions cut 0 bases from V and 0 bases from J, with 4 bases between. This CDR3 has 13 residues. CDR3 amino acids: CASSLAPSYEQYF. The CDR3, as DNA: TGTGCCAGCAGCTTGGCCCCCTCCTACGAGCAGTACTTC.

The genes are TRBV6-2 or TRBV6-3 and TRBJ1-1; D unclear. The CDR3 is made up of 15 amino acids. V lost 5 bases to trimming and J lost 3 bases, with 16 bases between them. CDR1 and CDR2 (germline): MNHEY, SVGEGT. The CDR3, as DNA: TGTGCCAGCAGTACCCAATACGAAGCCTACACTGAAGCTTTCTTT. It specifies CASSTQYEAYTEAFF.

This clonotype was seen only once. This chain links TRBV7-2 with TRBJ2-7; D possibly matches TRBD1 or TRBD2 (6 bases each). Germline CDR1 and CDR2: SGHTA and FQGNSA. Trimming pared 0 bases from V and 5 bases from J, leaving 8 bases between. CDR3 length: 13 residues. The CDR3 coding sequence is TGTGCCAGCAGCTTAGCGGGGGGCCACGAGCAGTACTTC. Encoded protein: CASSLAGGHEQYF. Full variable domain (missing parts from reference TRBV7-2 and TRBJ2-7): GAGVSQSPSNKVTEKGKDVELRCDPISGHTALYWYRQSLGQGLEFLIYFQGNSAPDKSGLPSDRFSAERTGGSVSTLTIQRTQQEDSAVYLCASSLAGGHEQYFGPGTRLTVT.

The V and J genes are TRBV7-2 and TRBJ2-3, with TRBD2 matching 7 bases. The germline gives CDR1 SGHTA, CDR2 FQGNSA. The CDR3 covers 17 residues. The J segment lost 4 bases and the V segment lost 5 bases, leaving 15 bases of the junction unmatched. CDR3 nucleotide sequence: TGTGCCAGCAGCCGACCCAGGAGGGGTAGCGGGCCAGATACGCAGTATTTT. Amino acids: CASSRPRRGSGPDTQYF.

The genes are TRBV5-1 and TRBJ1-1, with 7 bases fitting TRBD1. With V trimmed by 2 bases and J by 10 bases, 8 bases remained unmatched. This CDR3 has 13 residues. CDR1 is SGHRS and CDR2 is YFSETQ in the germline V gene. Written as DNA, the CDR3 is TGCGCCAGCAGCTTAACAGGGGTGACGGGAGCTTTCTTT. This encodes CASSLTGVTGAFF.

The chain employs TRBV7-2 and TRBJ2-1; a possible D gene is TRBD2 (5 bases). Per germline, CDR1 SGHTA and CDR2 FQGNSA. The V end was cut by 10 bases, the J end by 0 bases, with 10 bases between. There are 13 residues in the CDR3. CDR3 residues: CAISGYSYNEQFF. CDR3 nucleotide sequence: TGTGCCATAAGCGGATACTCCTACAATGAGCAGTTCTTC. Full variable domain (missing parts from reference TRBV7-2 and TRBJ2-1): GAGVSQSPSNKVTEKGKDVELRCDPISGHTALYWYRQSLGQGLEFLIYFQGNSAPDKSGLPSDRFSAERTGGSVSTLTIQRTQQEDSAVYLCAISGYSYNEQFFGPGTRLTVL.

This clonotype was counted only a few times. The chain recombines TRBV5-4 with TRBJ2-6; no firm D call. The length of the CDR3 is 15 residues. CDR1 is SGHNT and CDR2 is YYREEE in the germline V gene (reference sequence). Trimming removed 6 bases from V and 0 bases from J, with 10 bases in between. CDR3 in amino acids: CASTVGLSGANVLTF. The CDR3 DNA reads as TGTGCCAGCACCGTGGGCCTCTCTGGGGCCAACGTCCTGACTTTC.

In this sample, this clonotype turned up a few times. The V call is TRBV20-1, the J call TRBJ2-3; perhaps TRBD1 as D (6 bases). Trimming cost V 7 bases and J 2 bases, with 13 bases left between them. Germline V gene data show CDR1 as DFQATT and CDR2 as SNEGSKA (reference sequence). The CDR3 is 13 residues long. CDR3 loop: CSGEDSLTDTQYF. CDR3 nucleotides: TGCAGTGGAGAGGACAGCCTCACAGATACGCAGTATTTT.